This T cell receptor beta chain was recorded in a study of blood T cell repertoires in COVID-19. For the study at large: Italy, Spain and the United States were the sources of the convalescent and acute COVID-19 samples. T cells, B-cell-depleted T cells, or PBMCs provided the cDNA or gDNA that served as material.

Assay used: immunoSEQ multiplex PCR; TCRdb lists only in-frame clones, some missing. The sample lists nearly 100,000 clones; about four fifths were seen once. Per germline, CDR1 LGHNT and CDR2 FRNRAP. V lost 5 bases and J lost 6, with 17 bases in between. The CDR3 has 15 residues. The sample taken for sequencing was peripheral blood. The source of this sequence is a woman aged 60-70 years with acute or convalescent COVID-19. The V gene is TRBV12-5, the J gene TRBJ1-5; D perhaps matches TRBD1 (5 bases). CDR3 sequence (DNA): TGTGCTAGTGGTGGGGACTCAGGGTCCGGTCAGCCCCAGCATTTT. Translated, it gives CASGGDSGSGQPQHF.